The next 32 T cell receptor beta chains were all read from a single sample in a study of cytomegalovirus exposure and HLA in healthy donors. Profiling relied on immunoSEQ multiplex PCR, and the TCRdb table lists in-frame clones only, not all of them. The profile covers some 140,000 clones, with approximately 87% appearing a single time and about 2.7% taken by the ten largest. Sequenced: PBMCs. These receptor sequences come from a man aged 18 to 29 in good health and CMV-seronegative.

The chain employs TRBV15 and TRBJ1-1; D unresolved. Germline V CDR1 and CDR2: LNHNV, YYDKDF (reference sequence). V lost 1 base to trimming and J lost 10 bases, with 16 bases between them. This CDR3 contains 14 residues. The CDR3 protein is CATSRVTPSPGAFF. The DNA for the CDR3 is TGTGCCACCAGCAGAGTCACACCCAGTCCTGGAGCTTTCTTT.

CDR3 DNA: TGCGCCAGTGGGAGGTCTGGGGGCAATGAGCAGTTCTTC. This gives the protein CASGRSGGNEQFF. This chain uses TRBV10-2 with TRBJ2-1; perhaps TRBD2 as D (6 bases). The germline V and J ends were trimmed by 9 bases and 6 bases, with 15 bases remaining between them. There are 13 residues in the CDR3. Per germline, CDR1 WSHSY and CDR2 SAAADI.

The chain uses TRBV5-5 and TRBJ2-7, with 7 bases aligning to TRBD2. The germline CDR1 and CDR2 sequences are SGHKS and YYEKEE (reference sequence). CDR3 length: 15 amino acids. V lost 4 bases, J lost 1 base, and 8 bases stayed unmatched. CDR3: CASSLWGGLSYEQYF. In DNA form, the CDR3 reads TGTGCCAGCAGCCTTTGGGGGGGTTTGTCCTACGAGCAGTACTTC.

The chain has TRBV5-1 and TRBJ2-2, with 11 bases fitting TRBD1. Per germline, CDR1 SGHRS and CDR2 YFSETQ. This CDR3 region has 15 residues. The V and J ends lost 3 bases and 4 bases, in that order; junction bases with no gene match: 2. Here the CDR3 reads CASSSGQGGTGELFF. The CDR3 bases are TGCGCCAGCAGCTCGGGACAGGGGGGCACCGGGGAGCTGTTTTTT. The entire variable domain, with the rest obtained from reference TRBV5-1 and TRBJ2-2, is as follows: KAGVTQTPRYLIKTRGQQVTLSCSPISGHRSVSWYQQTPGQGLQFLFEYFSETQRNKGNFPGRFSGRQFSNSRSEMNVSTLELGDSALYLCASSSGQGGTGELFFGEGSRLTVL.

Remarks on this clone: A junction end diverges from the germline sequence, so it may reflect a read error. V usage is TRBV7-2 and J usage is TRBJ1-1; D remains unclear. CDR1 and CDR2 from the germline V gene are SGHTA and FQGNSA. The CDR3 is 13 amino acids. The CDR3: CASSPEMGTEAIF. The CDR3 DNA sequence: TGTGCCAGCAGCCCCGAGATGGGCACTGAAGCTATCTTT.

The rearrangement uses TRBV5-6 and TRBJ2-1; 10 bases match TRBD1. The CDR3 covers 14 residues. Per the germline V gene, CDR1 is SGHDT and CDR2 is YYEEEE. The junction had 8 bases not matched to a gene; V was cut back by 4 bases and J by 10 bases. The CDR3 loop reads CASSGDRGILEQFF. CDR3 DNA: TGTGCCAGCAGCGGGGACAGGGGAATCCTAGAGCAGTTCTTC.

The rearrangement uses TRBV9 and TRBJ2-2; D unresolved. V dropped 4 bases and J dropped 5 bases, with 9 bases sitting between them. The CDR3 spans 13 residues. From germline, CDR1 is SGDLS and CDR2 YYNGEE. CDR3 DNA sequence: TGTGCCAGCAGCAACACCTTTACCGGGGAGCTGTTTTTT. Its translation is CASSNTFTGELFF. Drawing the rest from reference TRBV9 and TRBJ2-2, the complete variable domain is DSGVTQTPKHLITATGQRVTLRCSPRSGDLSVYWYQQSLDQGLQFLIQYYNGEERAKGNILERFSAQQFPDLHSELNLSSLELGDSALYFCASSNTFTGELFFGEGSRLTVL.

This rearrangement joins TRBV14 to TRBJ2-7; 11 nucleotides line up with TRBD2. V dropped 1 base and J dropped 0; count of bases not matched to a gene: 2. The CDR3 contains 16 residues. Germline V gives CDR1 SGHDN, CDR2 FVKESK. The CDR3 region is CASSQGLAGSSYEQYF. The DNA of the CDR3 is TGTGCCAGCAGCCAAGGACTAGCGGGAAGCTCCTACGAGCAGTACTTC.

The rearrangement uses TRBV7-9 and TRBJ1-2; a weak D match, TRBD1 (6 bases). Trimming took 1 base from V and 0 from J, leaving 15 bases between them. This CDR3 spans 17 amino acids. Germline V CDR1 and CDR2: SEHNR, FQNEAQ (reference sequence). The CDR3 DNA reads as TGTGCCAGCAGCTTAGGCCGGTCAGGGGTTACTAACTATGGCTACACCTTC. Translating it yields CASSLGRSGVTNYGYTF. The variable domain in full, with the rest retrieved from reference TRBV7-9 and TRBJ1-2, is DTGVSQNPRHKITKRGQNVTFRCDPISEHNRLYWYRQTLGQGPEFLTYFQNEAQLEKSRLLSDRFSAERPKGSFSTLEIQRTEQGDSAMYLCASSLGRSGVTNYGYTFGSGTRLTVV.

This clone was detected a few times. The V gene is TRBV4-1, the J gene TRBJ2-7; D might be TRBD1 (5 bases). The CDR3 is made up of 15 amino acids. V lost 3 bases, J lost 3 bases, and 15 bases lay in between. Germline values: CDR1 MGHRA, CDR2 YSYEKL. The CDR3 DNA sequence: TGCGCCAGCAGCCATCACGGTGGGGCAGACTACGAGCAGTACTTC. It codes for CASSHHGGADYEQYF.

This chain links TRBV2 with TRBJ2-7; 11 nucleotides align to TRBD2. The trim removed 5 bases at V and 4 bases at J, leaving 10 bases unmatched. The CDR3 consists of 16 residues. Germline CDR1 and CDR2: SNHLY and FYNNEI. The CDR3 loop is CASSHPGTSGSYEQYF. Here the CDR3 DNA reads TGTGCCAGCAGTCACCCCGGGACTAGCGGCTCTTACGAGCAGTACTTC.

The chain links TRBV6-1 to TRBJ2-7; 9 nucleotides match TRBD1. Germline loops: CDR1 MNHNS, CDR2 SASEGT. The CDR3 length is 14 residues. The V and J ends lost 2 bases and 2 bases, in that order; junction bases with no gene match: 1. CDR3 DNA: TGTGCCAGCAGTGAATACAGGGGGCCCTACGAGCAGTACTTC. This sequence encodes CASSEYRGPYEQYF.

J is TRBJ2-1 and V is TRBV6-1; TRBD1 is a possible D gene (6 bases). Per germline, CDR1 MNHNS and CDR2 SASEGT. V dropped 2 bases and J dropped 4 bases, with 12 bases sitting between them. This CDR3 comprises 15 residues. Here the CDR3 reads CASSETPGDYNEQFF. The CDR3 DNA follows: TGTGCCAGCAGTGAAACTCCAGGGGATTACAATGAGCAGTTCTTC.

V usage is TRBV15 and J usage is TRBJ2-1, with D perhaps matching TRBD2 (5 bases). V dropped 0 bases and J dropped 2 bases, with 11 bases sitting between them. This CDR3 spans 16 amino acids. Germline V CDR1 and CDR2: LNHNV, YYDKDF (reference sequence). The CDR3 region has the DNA TGTGCCACCAGCAGAGATTCCGAGCGGCCCTACAATGAGCAGTTCTTC. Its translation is CATSRDSERPYNEQFF.

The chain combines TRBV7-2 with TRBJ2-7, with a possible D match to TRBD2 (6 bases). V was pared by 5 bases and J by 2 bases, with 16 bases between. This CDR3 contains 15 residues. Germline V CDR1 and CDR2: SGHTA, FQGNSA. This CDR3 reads CASSPHRDWAYEQYF. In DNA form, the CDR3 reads TGTGCCAGCAGCCCACACCGGGACTGGGCCTACGAGCAGTACTTC.

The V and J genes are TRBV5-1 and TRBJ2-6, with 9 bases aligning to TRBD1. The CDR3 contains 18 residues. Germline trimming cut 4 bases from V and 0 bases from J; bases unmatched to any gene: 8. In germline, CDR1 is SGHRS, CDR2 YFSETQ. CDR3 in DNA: TGCGCCAGCAGCCTACTAACAGGGGGCGCCTCTGGGGCCAACGTCCTGACTTTC. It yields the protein CASSLLTGGASGANVLTF.

The CDR3 reads CASSLLAGPNTGELFF. CDR3 DNA sequence: TGCGCCAGCAGCTTACTAGCGGGACCGAACACCGGGGAGCTGTTTTTT. This chain uses TRBV5-1 with TRBJ2-2; TRBD2 matches at 10 bases. Trimming cost V 2 bases and J 0 bases; bases outside gene matches: 1. The CDR3 loop spans 16 amino acids. The germline gives CDR1 SGHRS, CDR2 YFSETQ.

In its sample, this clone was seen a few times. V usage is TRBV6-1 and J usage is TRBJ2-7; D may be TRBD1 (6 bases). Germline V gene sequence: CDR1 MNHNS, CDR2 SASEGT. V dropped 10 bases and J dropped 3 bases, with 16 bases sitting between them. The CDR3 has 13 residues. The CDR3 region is CATSGWGLYEQYF. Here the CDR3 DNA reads TGTGCCACCTCAGGCTGGGGGCTCTACGAGCAGTACTTC.

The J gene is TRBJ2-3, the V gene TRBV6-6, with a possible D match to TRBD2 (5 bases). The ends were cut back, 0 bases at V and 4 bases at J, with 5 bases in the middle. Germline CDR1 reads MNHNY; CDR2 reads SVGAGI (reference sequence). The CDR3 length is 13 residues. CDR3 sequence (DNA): TGTGCCAGCAGTTACTCGCGGGCAGATACGCAGTATTTT. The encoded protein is CASSYSRADTQYF.

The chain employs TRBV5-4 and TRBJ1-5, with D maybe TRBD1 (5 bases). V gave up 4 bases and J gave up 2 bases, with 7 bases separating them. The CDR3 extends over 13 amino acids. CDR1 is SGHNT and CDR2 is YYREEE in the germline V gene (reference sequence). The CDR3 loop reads CASSRGGNQPQHF. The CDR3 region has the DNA TGTGCCAGCAGCCGGGGGGGCAATCAGCCCCAGCATTTT.

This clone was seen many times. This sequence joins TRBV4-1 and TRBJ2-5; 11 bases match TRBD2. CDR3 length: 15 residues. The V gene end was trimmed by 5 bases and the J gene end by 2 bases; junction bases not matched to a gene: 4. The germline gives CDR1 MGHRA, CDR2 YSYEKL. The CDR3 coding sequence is TGCGCCAGCAGCTACCGGACTAGCGGGCAAGAGACCCAGTACTTC. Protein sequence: CASSYRTSGQETQYF.

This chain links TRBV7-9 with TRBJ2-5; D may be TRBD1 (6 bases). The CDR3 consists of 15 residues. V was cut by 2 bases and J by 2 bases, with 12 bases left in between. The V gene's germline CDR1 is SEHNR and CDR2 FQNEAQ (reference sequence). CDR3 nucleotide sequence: TGTGCCAGCAGCTTATTCAGTGGACAGCAAGAGACCCAGTACTTC. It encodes CASSLFSGQQETQYF.

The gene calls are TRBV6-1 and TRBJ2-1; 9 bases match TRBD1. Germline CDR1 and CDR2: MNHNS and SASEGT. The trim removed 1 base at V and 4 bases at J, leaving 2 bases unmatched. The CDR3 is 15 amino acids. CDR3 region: CASSEVGQGYNEQFF. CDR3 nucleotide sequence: TGTGCCAGCAGTGAAGTAGGACAGGGGTACAATGAGCAGTTCTTC.

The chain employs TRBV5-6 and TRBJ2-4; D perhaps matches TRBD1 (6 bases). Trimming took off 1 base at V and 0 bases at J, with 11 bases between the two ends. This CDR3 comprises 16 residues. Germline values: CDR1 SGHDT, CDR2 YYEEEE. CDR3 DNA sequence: TGTGCCAGCAGCTTGCTCACAGGGAAAGCCAAAAACATTCAGTACTTC. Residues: CASSLLTGKAKNIQYF. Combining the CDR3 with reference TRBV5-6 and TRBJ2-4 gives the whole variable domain DAGVTQSPTHLIKTRGQQVTLRCSPKSGHDTVSWYQQALGQGPQFIFQYYEEEERQRGNFPDRFSGHQFPNYSSELNVNALLLGDSALYLCASSLLTGKAKNIQYFGAGTRLSVL.

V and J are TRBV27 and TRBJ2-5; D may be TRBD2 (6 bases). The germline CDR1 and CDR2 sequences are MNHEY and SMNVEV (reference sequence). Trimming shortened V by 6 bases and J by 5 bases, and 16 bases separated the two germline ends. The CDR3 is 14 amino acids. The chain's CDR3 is CASSRIGGSETQYF. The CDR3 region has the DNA TGTGCCAGCAGCCGCATTGGGGGGAGCGAGACCCAGTACTTC.

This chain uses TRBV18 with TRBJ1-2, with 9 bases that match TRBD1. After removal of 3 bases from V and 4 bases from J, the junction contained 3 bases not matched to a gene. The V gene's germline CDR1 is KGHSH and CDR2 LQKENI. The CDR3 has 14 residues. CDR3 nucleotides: TGTGCCAGCTCACCGGACAGGGGAGGCTATGGCTACACCTTC. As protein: CASSPDRGGYGYTF.

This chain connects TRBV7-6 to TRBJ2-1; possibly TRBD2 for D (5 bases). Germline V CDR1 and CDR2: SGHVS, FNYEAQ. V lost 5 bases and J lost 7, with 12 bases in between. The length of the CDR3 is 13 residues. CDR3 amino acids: CASSLPLGNEQFF. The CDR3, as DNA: TGTGCCAGCAGCCTACCACTAGGGAATGAGCAGTTCTTC. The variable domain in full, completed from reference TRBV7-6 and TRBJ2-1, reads GAGVSQSPRYKVTKRGQDVALRCDPISGHVSLYWYRQALGQGPEFLTYFNYEAQQDKSGLPNDRFSAERPEGSISTLTIQRTEQRDSAMYRCASSLPLGNEQFFGPGTRLTVL.

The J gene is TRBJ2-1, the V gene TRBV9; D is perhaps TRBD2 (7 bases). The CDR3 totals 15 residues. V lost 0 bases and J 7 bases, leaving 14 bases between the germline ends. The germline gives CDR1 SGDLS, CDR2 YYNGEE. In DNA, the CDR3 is TGTGCCAGCAGCGTAGAAGGGGGGGCACTAAATGAGCAGTTCTTC. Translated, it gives CASSVEGGALNEQFF. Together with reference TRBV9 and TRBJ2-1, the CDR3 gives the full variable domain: DSGVTQTPKHLITATGQRVTLRCSPRSGDLSVYWYQQSLDQGLQFLIQYYNGEERAKGNILERFSAQQFPDLHSELNLSSLELGDSALYFCASSVEGGALNEQFFGPGTRLTVL.

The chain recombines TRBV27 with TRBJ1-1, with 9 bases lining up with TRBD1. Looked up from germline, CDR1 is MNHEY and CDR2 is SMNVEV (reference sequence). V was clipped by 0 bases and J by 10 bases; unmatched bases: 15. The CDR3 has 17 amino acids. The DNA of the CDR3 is TGTGCCAGCAGTTTATCCAAACCCGGGACAGGGATGTGGAGAGCTTTCTTT. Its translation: CASSLSKPGTGMWRAFF.

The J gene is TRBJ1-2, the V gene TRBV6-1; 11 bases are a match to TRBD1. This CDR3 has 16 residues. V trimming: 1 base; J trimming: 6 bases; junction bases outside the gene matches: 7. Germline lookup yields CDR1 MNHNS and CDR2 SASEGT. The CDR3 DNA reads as TGTGCCAGCAGTGAAGAGGGGGACAGGGGGTGGGATGGCTACACCTTC. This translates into CASSEEGDRGWDGYTF.

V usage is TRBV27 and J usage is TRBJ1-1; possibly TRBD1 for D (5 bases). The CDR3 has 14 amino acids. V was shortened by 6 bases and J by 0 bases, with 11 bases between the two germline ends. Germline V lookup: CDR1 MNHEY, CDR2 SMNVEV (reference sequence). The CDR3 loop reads CASRGQSMNTEAFF. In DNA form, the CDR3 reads TGTGCCAGCAGAGGACAATCCATGAACACTGAAGCTTTCTTT.

Written as DNA, the CDR3 is TGCAGCGTTGTCAGGGCACCCACAGATACGCAGTATTTT. It yields the protein CSVVRAPTDTQYF. V and J are TRBV29-1 and TRBJ2-3, with D possibly being TRBD1 (5 bases). Trimming pared 4 bases from V and 2 bases from J, leaving 10 bases between. The V gene's germline CDR1 is SQVTM and CDR2 ANQGSEA. The CDR3 extends over 13 amino acids.